The 8 T cell receptor beta chains given below trace back to one sample, sequenced in a study of T cells after yellow fever vaccination. TCRdb recomputed calls from the 5' RACE reads with MiXCR, one row per CDR3 protein. The sample has 500,000 to 650,000 distinct CDR3 sequences; roughly an eighth are singletons. The sample was PBMCs, taken on the day of the yellow fever booster vaccination. Every receptor here comes from a man aged 25 to 40 who received the YFV17D yellow fever vaccine.

In this sample, this clonotype turned up a few times. V usage is TRBV12-3 or TRBV12-4 and J usage is TRBJ2-7; 14 bases line up with TRBD2. J was trimmed by 6 bases and V by 4 bases; bases with no gene match: 8. The CDR3 contains 16 residues. CDR3 loop: CASSSTSGRAALEQYF. The DNA of the CDR3 is TGTGCCAGCAGTTCGACTAGCGGGAGGGCGGCTCTCGAGCAGTACTTC.

This clonotype has just a few counts. V and J are TRBV11-2 and TRBJ2-1; either TRBD1 or TRBD2 may fit D (5 bases each). Germline loops: CDR1 SGHAT, CDR2 FQNNGV. Between the trimmed V and J ends, which lost 3 bases and 6 bases, there was a span of 12 bases. The CDR3 contains 14 residues. The CDR3 loop reads CASSLESRGNEQFF. The DNA of the CDR3 is TGTGCCAGCAGCTTGGAGTCGAGGGGCAATGAGCAGTTCTTC. The whole variable domain, filled in from reference TRBV11-2 and TRBJ2-1, reads EAGVAQSPRYKIIEKRQSVAFWCNPISGHATLYWYQQILGQGPKLLIQFQNNGVVDDSQLPKDRFSAERLKGVDSTLKIQPAKLEDSAVYLCASSLESRGNEQFFGPGTRLTVL.

The chain links TRBV5-4 to TRBJ2-3, with D perhaps TRBD1 or TRBD2 (5 bases each). Between the trimmed V and J ends, which lost 4 bases and 6 bases, there was a span of 15 bases. The CDR3 runs to 14 residues. Germline V gene lookup returns CDR1 SGHNT and CDR2 YYREEE (reference sequence). This CDR3 is CASSPGTDQDTQYF. The CDR3 DNA sequence: TGTGCCAGCAGCCCCGGGACCGATCAGGATACGCAGTATTTT.

The CDR3 DNA reads as TGTGCCAGCAATAAGTTGTCTCGGCCACCCTACGAGCAGTACTTC. Translated: CASNKLSRPPYEQYF. The rearrangement joins TRBV28 to TRBJ2-7; no firm D call. The CDR3 is made up of 15 amino acids. V lost 7 bases, J lost 2 bases, and 18 bases lay in between. Germline V gene lookup returns CDR1 MDHEN and CDR2 SYDVKM.

V is TRBV4-3 and J is TRBJ2-1; the D gene is possibly TRBD2 (6 bases). Germline values: CDR1 LGHNA, CDR2 YSLEER. Trimming took 1 base from V and 3 from J, leaving 19 bases between them. This CDR3 contains 18 residues. The CDR3: CASSQVIDPTGVYNEQFF. CDR3 sequence (DNA): TGCGCCAGCAGCCAAGTTATCGACCCAACGGGGGTCTACAATGAGCAGTTCTTC.

The chain couples TRBV19 to TRBJ2-1, with D perhaps assigned TRBD1 or TRBD2 (5 bases each). V lost 2 bases and J lost 6, with 11 bases in between. CDR1 is LNHDA, CDR2 SQIVND, per germline (reference sequence). The CDR3 is 14 residues long. The DNA of the CDR3 is TGTGCCAGTAGTATAAGGTTTGGGACCAATGAGCAGTTCTTC. Its protein is CASSIRFGTNEQFF.

This clonotype occurred many times. The chain recombines TRBV7-2 with TRBJ2-4; no firm D call. Germline V CDR1 and CDR2: SGHTA, FQGNSA. Trimming left V 6 bases short and J 1 base short, with 13 bases between. The CDR3 runs 15 residues. In DNA, the CDR3 is TGTGCCAGCAGGGAAACCGGTGGTGCCAAAAACATTCAGTACTTC. It is translated as CASRETGGAKNIQYF.

This clonotype was observed many times. This chain connects TRBV7-9 to TRBJ2-1; unclear D gene. Trimming cost V 5 bases and J 6 bases, with 5 bases left between them. This CDR3 region has 11 residues. Germline V lookup: CDR1 SEHNR, CDR2 FQNEAQ (reference sequence). CDR3 sequence: CASSIPNEQFF. The CDR3 nucleotides read TGTGCCAGCAGCATACCCAATGAGCAGTTCTTC.